This entry lists 16 T cell receptor beta chains sequenced from one sample in a study of T cell clonality in common variable immunodeficiency. General study results and limits: Fewer deletions and N-nucleotide insertions were reportedly seen in common variable immunodeficiency TCR beta sequences.

The method was immunoSEQ multiplex PCR; TCRdb's version includes in-frame clones alone and lacks a portion of them. The sample offers about 15,000 clones and no singletons, the top ten holding roughly 15%. The antigens of these receptors remain unknown. Sequencing was carried out using peripheral blood mononuclear cells. The receptors stem from a human donor with common variable immunodeficiency.

This clone has only a few counts. The read stops 3 residues short of the end of the CDR3; the missing end is completed from the germline J gene. The chain joins TRBV7-9 to TRBJ1-1; perhaps TRBD1 as D (5 bases). The length of the CDR3 is 13 residues. Trimming stripped 5 bases from V and 5 bases from J, with 12 bases between. Germline-derived CDR1 and CDR2 are SEHNR and FQNEAQ (reference sequence). CDR3 bases read: TGTGCCAGCAGCCCACAGGAGCAAACTGAA. It codes for CASSPQEQTE. The entire CDR3 is CASSPQEQTEAFF.

Comments on this clone: Coverage ceases 3 residues before the CDR3 finishes, and the germline J gene fills in the end. This chain uses TRBV7-6 with TRBJ1-1; TRBD1 aligns across 9 bases. Germline CDR1 reads SGHVS; CDR2 reads FNYEAQ. This CDR3 region has 15 residues. V trimming: 4 bases; J trimming: 6 bases; junction bases outside the gene matches: 9. CDR3 protein: CASSSGQGSRAEAFF. Incomplete CDR3 DNA: TGTGCCAGCAGCTCGGGACAGGGATCGAGGGCTGAA.

As for this clone: The CDR3 end lies 3 residues beyond the end of the read and is filled in from the germline J gene. The chain recombines TRBV6-2 or TRBV6-3 with TRBJ1-6; 8 bases map to TRBD1. V gave up 6 bases and J gave up 7 bases; unmatched junction bases: 8. Germline CDR1 MNHEY, CDR2 SVGEGT. The CDR3 length is 15 residues. The DNA read from the CDR3 is TGTGCCAGCAGCCTGAGACAGGGGAGCAATTCACCC. The encoded protein is CASSLRQGSNSP. The full CDR3 protein is CASSLRQGSNSPLHF.

Many counts were recorded for this clone. The missing CDR3 end, 3 residues past where the read stops, is filled in from the germline J gene. V gene TRBV7-2 combines with J gene TRBJ1-5, with D hard to call. CDR3 length equals 14 residues. Trimming cost V 2 bases and J 0 bases, with 5 bases left between them. CDR1 and CDR2 (germline): SGHTA, FQGNSA. CDR3 bases read: TGTGCCAGCAGCTTAATAAATAGCAATCAGCCC. It codes for CASSLINSNQP. The full CDR3 sequence reads CASSLINSNQPQHF. The whole variable domain, remainder taken from reference TRBV7-2 and TRBJ1-5, is GAGVSQSPSNKVTEKGKDVELRCDPISGHTALYWYRQSLGQGLEFLIYFQGNSAPDKSGLPSDRFSAERTGGSVSTLTIQRTQQEDSAVYLCASSLINSNQPQHFGDGTRLSIL.

This clone has a handful of counts. The read is 3 residues too short to cover the CDR3 end, so that end is filled in from the germline J gene. The chain couples TRBV6-2 or TRBV6-3 to TRBJ2-7; possible D gene TRBD2, 5 bases. The ends were cut back, 0 bases at V and 4 bases at J, with 16 bases in the middle. The V gene's germline CDR1 is MNHEY and CDR2 SVGEGT. The CDR3 consists of 16 residues. The CDR3 region is CASSYSPSLIIYEQYF. Partial CDR3 DNA: TGTGCCAGCAGTTACTCACCTAGCCTCATTATTTACGAG.

Concerning this clone: The CDR3 end is not reached by the read, which stops 3 residues before it; the germline J gene fills it in. The chain combines TRBV19 with TRBJ2-5, with D unresolved. Germline CDR1 and CDR2: LNHDA and SQIVND (reference sequence). The V end was cut by 5 bases, the J end by 2 bases, with 9 bases between. The CDR3 is made up of 13 amino acids. The CDR3 bases that were read are TGTGCCAGTAGTGGGCAGGCTCAAGAGACC. This gives the protein CASSGQAQET. The complete CDR3 protein is CASSGQAQETQYF.

There are many counts of this clone. The sequenced fragment ends 3 residues before the CDR3 boundary, so the rest is inferred from the germline J gene. The chain uses TRBV14 and TRBJ1-1; the D gene is possibly TRBD1 (6 bases). The CDR3 runs 13 residues. CDR1 and CDR2 (germline): SGHDN, FVKESK. V lost 4 bases and J lost 0, with 6 bases in between. Partial CDR3 DNA: TGTGCCAGCAGCCGGGGGCTGAACACTGAA. Protein sequence: CASSRGLNTE. The full CDR3 reads CASSRGLNTEAFF. The variable domain in full, completed from reference TRBV14 and TRBJ1-1, reads EAGVTQFPSHSVIEKGQTVTLRCDPISGHDNLYWYRRVMGKEIKFLLHFVKESKQDESGMPNNRFLAERTGGTYSTLKVQPAELEDSGVYFCASSRGLNTEAFFGQGTRLTVV.

This clone was counted only a few times. From the germline J gene comes the end of the CDR3, since the read stops 3 residues before it. J is TRBJ1-2 and V is TRBV7-9; 10 nucleotides line up with TRBD1. The CDR3 is made up of 15 amino acids. With V trimmed by 0 bases and J by 5 bases, 3 bases remained unmatched. In germline, CDR1 is SEHNR, CDR2 FQNEAQ (reference sequence). The CDR3 loop is CASSLAWDRGYGYTF. The CDR3 DNA, read in part, is TGTGCCAGCAGCTTAGCATGGGACAGGGGTTATGGC.

This clone was counted ten times or more. The CDR3 is cut off 3 residues early in the read; its end comes from the germline J gene. The chain employs TRBV5-1 and TRBJ1-3; no clear D. Between the trimmed V and J ends, which lost 2 bases and 3 bases, there was a span of 12 bases. This CDR3 comprises 15 residues. The germline V gene encodes CDR1 SGHRS and CDR2 YFSETQ. Partial CDR3 DNA: TGCGCCAGCAGCTTCTCCGGGGTAGATGGAAACACC. As protein: CASSFSGVDGNT. The whole CDR3 sequence is CASSFSGVDGNTIYF. The whole variable domain, remainder taken from reference TRBV5-1 and TRBJ1-3, is KAGVTQTPRYLIKTRGQQVTLSCSPISGHRSVSWYQQTPGQGLQFLFEYFSETQRNKGNFPGRFSGRQFSNSRSEMNVSTLELGDSALYLCASSFSGVDGNTIYFGEGSWLTVV.

This clone was found many times. The CDR3 end is not reached by the read, which stops 3 residues before it; the germline J gene fills it in. This chain joins TRBV7-2 and TRBJ2-3; D might be TRBD2 (5 bases). The CDR3 runs to 12 residues. Trimming removed 5 bases from V and 7 bases from J, with 10 bases in between. Germline V gene lookup returns CDR1 SGHTA and CDR2 FQGNSA. The CDR3 DNA, read in part, is TGTGCCAGCAGCCCGACTACAAATACG. This sequence encodes CASSPTTNT. In full, the CDR3 reads CASSPTTNTQYF.

In regard to this clone: The read gets to within 3 residues of the CDR3 end, and the germline J gene fills in the rest. The chain couples TRBV19 to TRBJ2-7; D not certain. V was trimmed by 4 bases and J by 0 bases, leaving 13 bases between them. Germline V lookup: CDR1 LNHDA, CDR2 SQIVND (reference sequence). This CDR3 is 15 amino acids long. The CDR3 loop reads CASSTLWSSSYEQYF. The CDR3 DNA, read in part, is TGTGCCAGTAGTACCCTTTGGTCTAGCTCCTACGAG. Full variable domain (rest looked up from reference TRBV19 and TRBJ2-7): DGGITQSPKYLFRKEGQNVTLSCEQNLNHDAMYWYRQDPGQGLRLIYYSQIVNDFQKGDIAEGYSVSREKKESFPLTVTSAQKNPTAFYLCASSTLWSSSYEQYFGPGTRLTVT.

This clone is medium-sized. The sequence runs out 3 residues before the end of the CDR3; the remainder is reconstructed from the germline J gene. This chain uses TRBV18 with TRBJ2-7, with TRBD1 matching over 9 bases. The germline V gene encodes CDR1 KGHSH and CDR2 LQKENI. V lost 6 bases to trimming and J lost 3 bases; unmatched junction nucleotides: 18. This CDR3 has 18 amino acids. CDR3: CASSPPGQGEGLGYEQYF. Incomplete CDR3 DNA: TGTGCCAGCTCCCCTCCGGGACAGGGAGAAGGGTTGGGCTACGAG.

This clone was counted between two and nine times. CDR3 DNA (partial): TGTGCCAGTAGTCGCAAACTAGCGGGAGTGGATCGTGAGACC. It encodes CASSRKLAGVDRET. The full CDR3 sequence reads CASSRKLAGVDRETQYF. The genes are TRBV19 and TRBJ2-5; 11 nucleotides align to TRBD2. The sequenced fragment ends 3 residues before the CDR3 boundary, so the rest is inferred from the germline J gene. This CDR3 comprises 17 residues. Trimming removed 5 bases from V and 5 bases from J; junction bases left unmatched: 13. Germline CDR1 reads LNHDA; CDR2 reads SQIVND (reference sequence).

This clone was counted only a few times. Read data end 3 residues before the CDR3 end; the end is taken from the germline J gene. This chain joins TRBV19 and TRBJ1-1, with D perhaps matching TRBD1 (5 bases). The CDR3 extends over 14 amino acids. From germline, CDR1 is LNHDA and CDR2 SQIVND (reference sequence). V lost 3 bases and J 1 base, leaving 9 bases between the germline ends. CDR3 DNA, as far as it was read: TGTGCCAGTAGTATTGGCAGGGCGAACACTGAA. Protein: CASSIGRANTE. In full, the CDR3 is CASSIGRANTEAFF.

This clone has at least ten counts. The DNA read from the CDR3 is TGTGCCAGCTCACCACAGTCAGGGGGCCAAAACACC. This gives the protein CASSPQSGGQNT. The CDR3 in full is CASSPQSGGQNTIYF. The chain uses TRBV18 and TRBJ1-3, with TRBD1 matching over 8 bases. The sequence runs out 3 residues before the end of the CDR3; the remainder is reconstructed from the germline J gene. V lost 1 base to trimming and J lost 6 bases; unmatched junction nucleotides: 5. Germline V gene lookup returns CDR1 KGHSH and CDR2 LQKENI. The CDR3 totals 15 residues.

Only a few counts were recorded for this clone. From the germline J gene comes the end of the CDR3, since the read stops 3 residues before it. This chain connects TRBV19 to TRBJ2-7; a weak D match, TRBD1 (6 bases). V gave up 4 bases and J gave up 5 bases, with 15 bases separating them. The CDR3 has 14 residues. Per germline, CDR1 LNHDA and CDR2 SQIVND (reference sequence). CDR3 sequence reads: CASSSDRTSDEQYF. Partial CDR3 DNA: TGTGCCAGTAGTAGTGACAGGACAAGCGACGAG. Supplemented by reference TRBV19 and TRBJ2-7, the full variable domain reads DGGITQSPKYLFRKEGQNVTLSCEQNLNHDAMYWYRQDPGQGLRLIYYSQIVNDFQKGDIAEGYSVSREKKESFPLTVTSAQKNPTAFYLCASSSDRTSDEQYFGPGTRLTVT.